Listed below are T cell receptor beta chains from one sample, sequenced in a study of CD8 T cells in Susac syndrome. MiXCR, applied by TCRdb to the immunoSEQ multiplex PCR reads, yields one record per CDR3 protein. The sample records 130,000 or so distinct CDR3 sequences, 96% being singletons. The sequenced sample was CD4+ T cells from PBMCs. The receptor set was obtained from a human donor with Susac syndrome. Both conserved end residues are part of each CDR3. D genes are given only for firm matches. A row's size may be missing; if present it is once, few, many or a size class.

j_gene,abundance,v_gene,d_gene,CDR3nt,CDR3aa
TRBJ2-1,-,TRBV10-3,-,TGTGCCATCAGTGAGGCCGACGGCGGCGATGAGCAGTTCTTC,CAISEADGGDEQFF
TRBJ2-3,-,TRBV29-1,-,TGCAGCGTTGTTGGGACGCCTAACGCGGATACGCAGTATTTT,CSVVGTPNADTQYF
TRBJ1-1,-,TRBV7-2,-,TGTGCCAGCAGCTTATGGTCAGGCCGGAACACTGAAGCTTTCTTT,CASSLWSGRNTEAFF
TRBJ2-7,-,TRBV12-3/TRBV12-4,TRBD2,TGTGCCAGCAGCTTCAGGACTAGTCCGACCTACGAGCAGTACTTC,CASSFRTSPTYEQYF
TRBJ1-2,-,TRBV29-1,-,TGCAGCGTTGAAGGAAGTGGCTACACCTTC,CSVEGSGYTF
TRBJ1-3,-,TRBV20-1,-,TGCAGTGCTGCCTCATTAGGAAACACCATATATTTT,CSAASLGNTIYF
TRBJ2-3,-,TRBV5-1,TRBD2,TGCGCCAGCAGCTTGCCGGGAGGGGGGGCAGATACGCAGTATTTT,CASSLPGGGADTQYF
TRBJ2-5,-,TRBV4-1,-,TGCGCCAGCAGCCCCCGACGAGGGAACCAAGAGACCCAGTACTTC,CASSPRRGNQETQYF
TRBJ2-5,-,TRBV14,-,TGTGCCAGCAGCCCCCGACTAGGAGAGACCCAGTACTTC,CASSPRLGETQYF
TRBJ2-7,-,TRBV4-1,TRBD2,TGCGCCAGCAGCCAAGAGTGGGTAGCGGGTACCTACGAGCAGTACTTC,CASSQEWVAGTYEQYF
TRBJ2-5,-,TRBV11-2,TRBD2,TGTGCCACTGGGACTAGCTCTTTTGGGACCCAGTACTTC,CATGTSSFGTQYF
TRBJ1-5,few,TRBV30,-,TGTGCCTGGAGTGGGCAGGGGAATCAGCCCCAGCATTTT,CAWSGQGNQPQHF
TRBJ2-4,-,TRBV20-1,-,TGCAGTGCTAGCCGTGCGTATGCCAAAAACATTCAGTACTTC,CSASRAYAKNIQYF
TRBJ2-1,-,TRBV7-6,-,TGTGCCAGCAGCTATTACAGAGCTGTGTCCTACAATGAGCAGTTCTTC,CASSYYRAVSYNEQFF
TRBJ2-2,-,TRBV18,-,TGTGCCACCGGACAAGCGGCCGGGGAGCTGTTTTTT,CATGQAAGELFF
TRBJ1-2,-,TRBV5-1,TRBD1,TGCGCCAGCAGCTTGAACGACAGGGGACATGGCTACACCTTC,CASSLNDRGHGYTF
TRBJ2-1,once,TRBV5-6,-,TGTGCCAGCAGCTTCCGGGGACTTAGGAATGAGCAGTTCTTC,CASSFRGLRNEQFF
TRBJ2-4,-,TRBV2,-,TGTGCCAGCAGTGGTGGCATTCAGTACTTC,CASSGGIQYF
TRBJ2-5,-,TRBV6-5,-,TGTGCCAGCAGTTACTCGAGTGAGGGGACCCAGTACTTC,CASSYSSEGTQYF
TRBJ2-1,-,TRBV12-3/TRBV12-4,-,TGTGCCAGCAGTTTAGGTAGGACAACGAATGAGCAGTTCTTC,CASSLGRTTNEQFF
TRBJ1-1,once,TRBV5-1,-,TGCGCCAGCAGCTTGACAGTTAGAGGGACTGAAGCTTTCTTT,CASSLTVRGTEAFF
TRBJ2-5,-,TRBV5-1,-,TGCGCCAGCAGCTTCGGACAGAGCGGGGAGACCCAGTACTTC,CASSFGQSGETQYF
TRBJ2-3,-,TRBV9,TRBD1,TGTGCCAGCAGCCCCCGGGACAGATTCACAGATACGCAGTATTTT,CASSPRDRFTDTQYF
TRBJ2-5,-,TRBV14,-,TGTGCCAGCAGCCAATACCCCGACAGGAGCCAAGAGACCCAGTACTTC,CASSQYPDRSQETQYF
TRBJ2-3,-,TRBV3-1,-,TGTGCCAGCAGCGCTCGGACGGCCCCTAGCACAGATACGCAGTATTTT,CASSARTAPSTDTQYF
TRBJ2-7,-,TRBV19,TRBD1,TGTGCCACCGGACAGGGGTTGACTACAACCTACGAGCAGTACTTC,CATGQGLTTTYEQYF
TRBJ2-5,-,TRBV14,-,TGTGCCAGCAGCCAAGGGATACGGCGGGCCGGGAAGACCCAGTACTTC,CASSQGIRRAGKTQYF
TRBJ2-5,-,TRBV21-1,-,TGTGCCAGCAGCCTGACTAGCGGGGCCCAAGAGACCCAGTACTTC,CASSLTSGAQETQYF
TRBJ1-1,-,TRBV29-1,TRBD1,TGCAGCGTTGGTGACAGGGGAGCCACTGAAGCTTTCTTT,CSVGDRGATEAFF
TRBJ2-7,-,TRBV2,TRBD2,TGTGCCAGCAATAGCGGGACTAGCGTGCACGAGCAGTACTTC,CASNSGTSVHEQYF
TRBJ2-3,-,TRBV3-1,TRBD2,TGTGCCAGCAGCTCCAGACTAGCGGGGAGCACAGATACGCAGTATTTT,CASSSRLAGSTDTQYF
TRBJ2-7,-,TRBV20-1,-,TGCAGTGCTAGAAATGAAAGGACGGTCGAGCAGTACTTC,CSARNERTVEQYF